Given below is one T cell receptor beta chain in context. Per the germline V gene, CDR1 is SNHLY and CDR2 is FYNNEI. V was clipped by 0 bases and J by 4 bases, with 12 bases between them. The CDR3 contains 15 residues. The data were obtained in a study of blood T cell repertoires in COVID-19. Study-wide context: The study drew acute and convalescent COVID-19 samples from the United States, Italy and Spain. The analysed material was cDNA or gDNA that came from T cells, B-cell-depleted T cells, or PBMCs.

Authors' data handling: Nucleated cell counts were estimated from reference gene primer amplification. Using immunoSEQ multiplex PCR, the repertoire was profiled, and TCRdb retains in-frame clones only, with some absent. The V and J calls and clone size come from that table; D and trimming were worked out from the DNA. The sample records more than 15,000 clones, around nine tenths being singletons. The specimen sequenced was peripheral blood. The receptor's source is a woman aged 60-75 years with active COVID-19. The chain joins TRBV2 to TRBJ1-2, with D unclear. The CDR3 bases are TGTGCCAGCAGTGAAGCGCTTCAGAAAGTCTATGGCTACACCTTC. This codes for CASSEALQKVYGYTF.